These 8 T cell receptor beta chains share one sample of origin, sequenced in a study of CD8 T cells in ankylosing spondylitis. For these receptors, no antigen is known. Findings and caveats of the study: A motif of roughly 8 highly homologous TCR beta variants was seen as apparently characteristic of ankylosing spondylitis blood.

MiXCR, applied by TCRdb to the 5' RACE reads, yields one record per CDR3 protein. Of approximately 300,000 distinct CDR3 sequences in the sample, 8% were seen once. Sequencing was done on a sample of blood, either unsorted or a sorted T cell fraction (not recorded which). All receptors come from a male donor with ankylosing spondylitis.

In its sample, this clonotype was seen a few times. J is TRBJ2-3 and V is TRBV10-2; D is perhaps TRBD1 or TRBD2 (5 bases each). Trimming removed 7 bases at V and 1 base at J, with 15 bases between. Germline V gene sequence: CDR1 WSHSY, CDR2 SAAADI. CDR3 length: 15 amino acids. In nucleotides, the CDR3 is TGCGCCAGCAAAATCCGGGACGGAGGCACAGATACGCAGTATTTT. It specifies CASKIRDGGTDTQYF.

This clonotype was counted at least ten times. This chain links TRBV12-3 or TRBV12-4 with TRBJ2-7, with 14 positions matching TRBD2. V lost 2 bases to trimming and J lost 5 bases; unmatched junction nucleotides: 5. The CDR3 is 16 amino acids. The CDR3 protein is CASSLMGTSGSHEQYF. CDR3 bases: TGTGCCAGCAGTTTAATGGGGACTAGCGGGAGCCACGAGCAGTACTTC.

This clonotype has more than one count but fewer than ten. This chain uses TRBV20-1 with TRBJ1-1; D unresolved. Trimming removed 5 bases at V and 1 base at J, with 11 bases between. In germline, CDR1 is DFQATT, CDR2 SNEGSKA (reference sequence). The CDR3 covers 13 residues. CDR3 protein: CSAADPRNTEAFF. The CDR3 DNA is TGCAGTGCTGCGGACCCGCGGAACACTGAAGCTTTCTTT.

In DNA, the CDR3 is TGTGCCACCAGCAGGGGTATGGGGGCAAGCTCCTATAATTCACCCCTCCACTTT. Its protein is CATSRGMGASSYNSPLHF. The V and J genes are TRBV15 and TRBJ1-6; D might be TRBD1 (6 bases). CDR3 length equals 18 residues. The germline gives CDR1 LNHNV, CDR2 YYDKDF (reference sequence). The germline V and J ends were trimmed by 3 bases and 0 bases, with 15 bases remaining between them. Complete variable domain (other parts from reference TRBV15 and TRBJ1-6): DAMVIQNPRYQVTQFGKPVTLSCSQTLNHNVMYWYQQKSSQAPKLLFHYYDKDFNNEADTPDNFQSRRPNTSFCFLDIRSPGLGDTAMYLCATSRGMGASSYNSPLHFGNGTRLTVT.

The chain is built from TRBV5-1 and TRBJ2-7, with D perhaps TRBD1 (6 bases). CDR1 is SGHRS and CDR2 is YFSETQ in the germline V gene. The CDR3 runs 13 residues. V gave up 2 bases and J gave up 3 bases, with 9 bases separating them. The CDR3 DNA follows: TGCGCCAGCAGCTTCACAGGGCGCTACGAGCAGTACTTC. This encodes CASSFTGRYEQYF. Based on the CDR3 plus reference TRBV5-1 and TRBJ2-7, the full variable domain is KAGVTQTPRYLIKTRGQQVTLSCSPISGHRSVSWYQQTPGQGLQFLFEYFSETQRNKGNFPGRFSGRQFSNSRSEMNVSTLELGDSALYLCASSFTGRYEQYFGPGTRLTVT.

The chain is built from TRBV29-1 and TRBJ2-3; D is ambiguous. V gave up 7 bases and J gave up 3 bases, with 14 bases separating them. Germline CDR1 is SQVTM and CDR2 is ANQGSEA. The CDR3 extends over 13 amino acids. The CDR3 reads CSARTELTDTQYF. The CDR3 nucleotides read TGCAGCGCCAGGACGGAGCTAACAGATACGCAGTATTTT.

This chain connects TRBV9 to TRBJ2-6; no firm D call. The germline V and J ends were trimmed by 0 bases and 3 bases, with 4 bases remaining between them. Looked up from germline, CDR1 is SGDLS and CDR2 is YYNGEE. The CDR3 contains 14 residues. The CDR3 DNA follows: TGTGCCAGCAGCGTAGGGGGTGGGGCCAACGTCCTGACTTTC. Residues: CASSVGGGANVLTF.

A few counts support this clonotype. V gene TRBV25-1 combines with J gene TRBJ2-7; 10 bases are shared with TRBD1. The length of the CDR3 is 16 residues. The trim removed 1 base at V and 2 bases at J, leaving 5 bases unmatched. Germline V lookup: CDR1 MGHDK, CDR2 SYGVNS. The CDR3 loop reads CASSELGQGTPYEQYF. The CDR3 coding sequence is TGTGCCAGCAGTGAATTGGGACAGGGGACCCCCTACGAGCAGTACTTC.